Listed below are T cell receptor beta chains from one sample, sequenced in a study of blood T cell repertoires in COVID-19. The table came from immunoSEQ multiplex PCR; TCRdb's copy has only in-frame clones and leaves some out. The sample lists around 250,000 clones; roughly nine tenths were seen once. Sequenced input: peripheral blood. The source is a man aged 35 to 55 with active or convalescent COVID-19. The CDR3 runs from the conserved cysteine through the conserved F or W. The order of the fields is V gene, D gene, J gene, CDR3 protein, CDR3 DNA. A D gene is named only where the DNA matches it firmly.

V gene: TRBV5-1; D gene: -; J gene: TRBJ1-1; CDR3 protein: CASSLAQSPRVTFF; CDR3 DNA: TGCGCCAGCAGCTTGGCCCAAAGCCCCAGGGTAACTTTCTTT
V gene: TRBV5-6; D gene: -; J gene: TRBJ1-2; CDR3 protein: CASSDTTVHGYTF; CDR3 DNA: TGTGCCAGCAGCGACACGACAGTCCATGGCTACACCTTC
V gene: TRBV30; D gene: -; J gene: TRBJ2-5; CDR3 protein: CAWSVTEQETQYF; CDR3 DNA: TGTGCCTGGAGTGTAACAGAGCAAGAGACCCAGTACTTC
V gene: TRBV7-3; D gene: -; J gene: TRBJ2-3; CDR3 protein: CASSFHEGGTDTQYF; CDR3 DNA: TGTGCCAGCAGCTTCCACGAGGGGGGCACAGATACGCAGTATTTT
V gene: TRBV30; D gene: -; J gene: TRBJ1-5; CDR3 protein: CAWSVRGGALPQPQHF; CDR3 DNA: TGTGCCTGGAGTGTACGGGGGGGGGCGCTGCCTCAGCCCCAGCATTTT
V gene: TRBV7-3; D gene: TRBD2; J gene: TRBJ2-1; CDR3 protein: CASSSRGREGQGEQFF; CDR3 DNA: TGTGCCAGCAGTTCTCGGGGCCGGGAGGGCCAGGGGGAGCAGTTCTTC
V gene: TRBV10-3; D gene: -; J gene: TRBJ1-2; CDR3 protein: CAISRERNYGYTF; CDR3 DNA: TGTGCCATCAGCCGGGAACGTAACTATGGCTACACCTTC
V gene: TRBV3-1/TRBV3-2; D gene: TRBD1; J gene: TRBJ1-2; CDR3 protein: CASSQEGSGGAWGYTF; CDR3 DNA: TGTGCCAGCAGCCAAGAGGGGTCAGGGGGCGCTTGGGGCTACACCTTC
V gene: TRBV9; D gene: TRBD1; J gene: TRBJ1-6; CDR3 protein: CASSVEVWQGGNSPLHF; CDR3 DNA: TGTGCCAGCAGCGTAGAGGTCTGGCAGGGGGGAAATTCACCCCTCCACTTT
V gene: TRBV5-5; D gene: TRBD1; J gene: TRBJ2-1; CDR3 protein: CASSLGLAGGNEQFF; CDR3 DNA: TGTGCCAGCAGCCTGGGGTTGGCAGGGGGCAATGAGCAGTTCTTC
V gene: TRBV28; D gene: -; J gene: TRBJ2-1; CDR3 protein: CASSLVAGSSYNEQFF; CDR3 DNA: TGTGCCAGCAGTTTAGTGGCGGGAAGCTCCTACAATGAGCAGTTCTTC
V gene: TRBV2; D gene: -; J gene: TRBJ2-3; CDR3 protein: CASSVSQGPDTQYF; CDR3 DNA: TGTGCCAGCAGTGTGTCGCAGGGGCCAGATACGCAGTATTTT
V gene: TRBV2; D gene: -; J gene: TRBJ1-2; CDR3 protein: CASSQTGGYGYTF; CDR3 DNA: TGTGCCAGCAGTCAGACAGGAGGATATGGCTACACCTTC
V gene: TRBV28; D gene: -; J gene: TRBJ1-2; CDR3 protein: CASSLNYGYTF; CDR3 DNA: TGTGCCAGCAGTCTCAACTATGGCTACACCTTC
V gene: TRBV19; D gene: TRBD2; J gene: TRBJ2-1; CDR3 protein: CASTMVAGSDEQFF; CDR3 DNA: TGTGCCAGTACCATGGTAGCGGGATCGGATGAGCAGTTCTTC
V gene: TRBV5-1; D gene: -; J gene: TRBJ2-7; CDR3 protein: CASSLAQGSYEQYF; CDR3 DNA: TGCGCCAGCAGCTTGGCACAGGGATCCTACGAGCAGTACTTC
V gene: TRBV19; D gene: -; J gene: TRBJ2-3; CDR3 protein: CASLPRSLPNTDTQYF; CDR3 DNA: TGTGCCAGTCTCCCAAGGAGTCTCCCCAACACAGATACGCAGTATTTT
V gene: TRBV5-1; D gene: TRBD2; J gene: TRBJ2-2; CDR3 protein: CASQDQREGNTGELFF; CDR3 DNA: TGCGCCAGCCAGGACCAGCGGGAGGGAAACACCGGGGAGCTGTTTTTT
V gene: TRBV9; D gene: TRBD1; J gene: TRBJ2-2; CDR3 protein: CASSPSGGTGELFF; CDR3 DNA: TGTGCCAGCAGCCCCTCAGGGGGCACCGGGGAGCTGTTTTTT
V gene: TRBV4-2; D gene: -; J gene: TRBJ2-1; CDR3 protein: CASSQDGGTSFYEQFF; CDR3 DNA: TGTGCCAGCAGCCAAGATGGAGGAACTAGCTTCTATGAGCAGTTCTTC
V gene: TRBV6-5; D gene: -; J gene: TRBJ1-4; CDR3 protein: CASSPLRDEKLFF; CDR3 DNA: TGTGCCAGCAGTCCTTTGCGAGATGAAAAACTGTTTTTT
V gene: TRBV9; D gene: TRBD1; J gene: TRBJ2-1; CDR3 protein: CASSVSGTGGNEQFF; CDR3 DNA: TGTGCCAGCAGCGTTTCCGGGACAGGGGGGAATGAGCAGTTCTTC